Each of the 27 T cell receptor beta chains below was sequenced from the same sample in a study of kidney transplant recipient with SARS-CoV-2 infection. From the reads, TCRdb called clonotypes with MiXCR, one entry per CDR3 protein. The sample has about 250,000 distinct CDR3 sequences, 29% seen once. The material was a blood sample, obtained at baseline and on day 111 from a kidney transplant recipient. The receptor source for this set is a male patient in his thirties who had COVID-19 and was a kidney transplant recipient. Some T cells may arise from the graft donor.

Note on this clonotype: A much larger clone lies one base from this, so it may be a read error. Because the CDR3 is missing its conserved closing phenylalanine or tryptophan, this is likely a read error. The V and J genes are TRBV12-3 or TRBV12-4 and TRBJ1-2; no clear D gene. The CDR3 is 12 residues long. The V end was cut by 5 bases, the J end by 6 bases, with 10 bases between. CDR3 DNA: TGTGCCAGCAGTCCAAGGAAGGATGGCTACACCCTC. Its translation: CASSPRKDGYTL.

To note about this clonotype: This could be a read error, since a much larger clone is one nucleotide away. This sequence joins TRBV8-2 and TRBJ1-2; the table's D call TRBD1 went unverified against the DNA. TRBV8-2 has pseudogene status. The CDR3 runs 16 residues. The CDR3 region is CGSVCPDSRKTYGYTF. DNA of the CDR3: TGTGGCAGTGTGTGTCCTGATAGCCGAAAGACCTATGGCTACACCTTC.

As concerns this clonotype: A much larger clone differs from this one at a single base, so this may be a read error. As the CDR3 is not closed by the conserved phenylalanine or tryptophan, this likely results from a read error. The chain joins TRBV6-2 or TRBV6-3 to TRBJ1-1; the D is unclear. The CDR3 contains 13 residues. Trimming removed 6 bases at V and 3 bases at J, with 11 bases between. Germline loops: CDR1 MNHEY, CDR2 SVGEGT. DNA for the CDR3: TGTGCCAGCAGCTTACGGGGTTACACTGAAGCTTTCTCT. Protein: CASSLRGYTEAFS.

Points on this clonotype: The CDR3 carries no conserved terminal phenylalanine or tryptophan, so it likely arises from a read error. The genes are TRBV13 and TRBJ2-3; no definite D call. Trimming took 5 bases from V and 3 from J, leaving 15 bases between them. This CDR3 comprises 15 residues. Germline V gives CDR1 PRHDT, CDR2 FYEKMQ (reference sequence). This CDR3 reads CASSPSARGTDTQYY. CDR3 sequence (DNA): TGTGCCAGCAGCCCCTCAGCTAGAGGTACAGATACGCAGTATTAT.

In regard to this clonotype: Being one base from a much bigger clone, this may be a read error. V usage is TRBV18 and J usage is TRBJ1-4; tentatively, D is TRBD1 (5 bases). CDR1 KGHSH and CDR2 LQKENI come from the germline V gene. The CDR3 has 14 residues. The DNA of the CDR3 is TGTACCAGCTCACCGGGGGTGGCTAATGAAAAACTGTTTTTT. Encoded protein: CTSSPGVANEKLFF.

This clonotype was recorded many times. This chain connects TRBV7-2 to TRBJ2-1; 11 nucleotides agree with TRBD2. V shed 1 base and J 8 bases; nucleotides not matched to a gene: 4. Germline V gives CDR1 SGHTA, CDR2 FQGNSA. The CDR3 loop spans 15 amino acids. DNA for the CDR3: TGTGCCAGCAGCTTAGTGGGGACTAGCGGCTATGAGCAGTTCTTC. Protein product: CASSLVGTSGYEQFF.

At least ten counts were recorded for this clonotype. This chain connects TRBV28 to TRBJ2-7; 11 nucleotides line up with TRBD1. Germline values: CDR1 MDHEN, CDR2 SYDVKM. This CDR3 is built from 14 residues. V gave up 7 bases and J gave up 5 bases; unmatched junction bases: 7. The CDR3 region is CASTRTGGSNEQYF. In DNA, the CDR3 is TGTGCCAGCACCCGGACAGGGGGCTCGAACGAGCAGTACTTC. The full variable domain, completed using reference TRBV28 and TRBJ2-7, is DVKVTQSSRYLVKRTGEKVFLECVQDMDHENMFWYRQDPGLGLRLIYFSYDVKMKEKGDIPEGYSVSREKKERFSLILESASTNQTSMYLCASTRTGGSNEQYFGPGTRLTVT.

This clonotype appeared many times. The genes are TRBV18 and TRBJ2-7; D ambiguous. Looked up from germline, CDR1 is KGHSH and CDR2 is LQKENI. V lost 7 bases, J lost 10 bases, and 17 bases lay in between. The CDR3 spans 12 residues. The CDR3 region has the DNA TGTGCCAGCTTGGCGGTGCCCGCGGAACAGTACTTC. It codes for CASLAVPAEQYF.

This clonotype was detected ten times or more. The chain recombines TRBV20-1 with TRBJ2-4, with D unclear. The germline V and J ends were trimmed by 0 bases and 7 bases, with 10 bases remaining between them. This CDR3 comprises 13 residues. Germline CDR1 and CDR2: DFQATT and SNEGSKA (reference sequence). In DNA, the CDR3 is TGCAGTGCTAGAGATCCCGATAGGAACATTCAGTACTTC. It specifies CSARDPDRNIQYF.

This clonotype showed up many times. V is TRBV7-7 and J is TRBJ2-2, with 12 bases identical to TRBD1. The CDR3 is 15 residues long. Germline CDR1 SSHAT, CDR2 FNYEAQ (reference sequence). The J segment lost 7 bases and the V segment lost 5 bases, leaving 5 bases of the junction unmatched. CDR3 nucleotides: TGTGCCAGCAGCCCAGGGACAGGGGGCCACGGGGAGCTGTTTTTT. Translating gives CASSPGTGGHGELFF.

There are many counts of this clonotype. This rearrangement joins TRBV5-4 to TRBJ2-5; 7 positions agree with TRBD1. CDR1 is SGHNT, CDR2 YYREEE, per germline (reference sequence). This CDR3 comprises 15 residues. Trimming cost V 4 bases and J 2 bases; bases outside gene matches: 8. This CDR3 is CASSPSTGSQETQYF. The CDR3 DNA reads TGTGCCAGCAGCCCGTCGACAGGGTCACAAGAGACCCAGTACTTC. Filled out from reference TRBV5-4 and TRBJ2-5, the complete variable domain reads ETGVTQSPTHLIKTRGQQVTLRCSSQSGHNTVSWYQQALGQGPQFIFQYYREEENGRGNFPPRFSGLQFPNYSSELNVNALELDDSALYLCASSPSTGSQETQYFGPGTRLLVL.

The sample holds many counts of this clonotype. For the CDR3, the DNA is TGTGCCACCAGTGACATGGACAGGGGGCGGGACGAGCAGTACTTC. Translating it yields CATSDMDRGRDEQYF. This rearrangement joins TRBV24-1 to TRBJ2-7; 11 bases are shared with TRBD1. Germline CDR1 reads KGHDR; CDR2 reads SFDVKD. V gave up 4 bases and J gave up 5 bases; unmatched junction bases: 6. CDR3 length: 15 amino acids.

This clonotype was counted at least ten times. The V gene is TRBV11-1, the J gene TRBJ1-2; the D is unclear. The CDR3 is 17 amino acids. The germline V gene has CDR1 SGHAT and CDR2 FQDESV (reference sequence). V dropped 5 bases and J dropped 4 bases, with 23 bases sitting between them. This chain's CDR3 is CASSVPYKAGKTYGYTF. The CDR3, as DNA: TGTGCCAGCAGCGTACCGTATAAGGCTGGAAAGACCTATGGCTACACCTTC.

With respect to this clonotype: This may be a read error, as it is one base from a much larger clone. The chain combines TRBV9 with TRBJ1-4; a possible D gene is TRBD1 (6 bases). Germline V gene lookup returns CDR1 SGDLS and CDR2 YYNGEE. V lost 4 bases and J lost 8, with 18 bases in between. This CDR3 has 15 amino acids. The CDR3, as DNA: TGTGCCAGCAGCACCCAGCCGGGACAATGGGAAAAACTGTTTTTT. Amino acids: CASSTQPGQWEKLFF.

About this clonotype: This may be a read error, as it is one base from a much larger clone. This chain joins TRBV18 and TRBJ2-5; D not resolved. In germline, CDR1 is KGHSH, CDR2 LQKENI. The CDR3 is 14 amino acids. The CDR3 is CVSSPPGRQETQYF. As DNA, the CDR3 is TGTGTCAGCTCACCACCAGGCAGGCAAGAGACCCAGTACTTC.

Points on this clonotype: A much larger clone differs by one base, so this may be a read error. The rearrangement uses TRBV12-3 or TRBV12-4 and TRBJ1-2; D is unresolved. Trimming pared 5 bases from V and 4 bases from J, leaving 23 bases between. This CDR3 comprises 17 residues. The DNA for the CDR3 is TGTGCCAGCAGTGGGAACTACAGCTTCCGAAAGACCTATGGCTACACCTTC. It translates to CASSGNYSFRKTYGYTF.

Only a few counts were recorded for this clonotype. The V call is TRBV3-2, the J call TRBJ2-4; the table's D gene call, TRBD2, was not cross checked with the DNA. TRBV3-2 is a listed pseudogene. The CDR3 consists of 14 residues. The chain's CDR3 is CASSQVLAGNIQYF. CDR3 DNA: TGTGCCAGCAGCCAAGTTCTAGCGGGAAACATTCAGTACTTC.

This clonotype was recorded at least ten times. The V call is TRBV5-1, the J call TRBJ1-2, with no clear D. This CDR3 region has 16 residues. Germline CDR1 and CDR2: SGHRS and YFSETQ. Trimming took off 6 bases at V and 4 bases at J, with 22 bases between the two ends. The CDR3 loop reads CASTHTSVRKTYGYTF. The CDR3 DNA is TGCGCCAGCACCCATACATCGGTTCGAAAGACCTATGGCTACACCTTC. The full variable domain, in which reference TRBV5-1 and TRBJ1-2 provide the parts outside the CDR3, is KAGVTQTPRYLIKTRGQQVTLSCSPISGHRSVSWYQQTPGQGLQFLFEYFSETQRNKGNFPGRFSGRQFSNSRSEMNVSTLELGDSALYLCASTHTSVRKTYGYTFGSGTRLTVV.

J is TRBJ2-7 and V is TRBV3-1; 7 bases are shared with TRBD1. The CDR3 covers 15 residues. V lost 1 base to trimming and J lost 0 bases; unmatched junction nucleotides: 3. Germline V gene sequence: CDR1 LGHDT, CDR2 YNNKEL (reference sequence). The CDR3 sequence is CASSQGPGGSYEQYF. DNA for the CDR3: TGTGCCAGCAGCCAAGGTCCAGGGGGCTCCTACGAGCAGTACTTC.

As to this clonotype: With a far larger clone one base away, a read error is the likely cause. This rearrangement joins TRBV10-3 to TRBJ2-7; D is possibly TRBD1 (5 bases). The J call may be incorrect, as the DNA end agrees better with TRBJ2-1. The germline gives CDR1 ENHRY, CDR2 SYGVKD. The CDR3 runs 15 residues. CDR3 sequence: CAISAGSPGWNEQFF. CDR3 in DNA: TGTGCCATCAGTGCAGGGTCCCCAGGGTGGAATGAGCAGTTCTTC.

This clonotype has a count of ten or more. Written as DNA, the CDR3 is TGTGCCAGCAGTTTCCCGGGGAGGGATGGCTACACCTTC. Its protein product is CASSFPGRDGYTF. The chain couples TRBV12-3 or TRBV12-4 to TRBJ1-2, with D uncertain. This CDR3 is 13 amino acids long. The ends were cut back, 3 bases at V and 6 bases at J, with 11 bases in the middle.

This clonotype was counted between two and nine times. The chain uses TRBV10-1 and TRBJ1-2; the D gene is possibly TRBD1 (5 bases). The CDR3 loop spans 13 amino acids. The germline V gene encodes CDR1 WNHNN and CDR2 SYGVQD (reference sequence). V was clipped by 3 bases and J by 6 bases, with 11 bases between them. CDR3 coding DNA: TGCGCCAGCAGTGACCAGGGAATGGATGGCTACACCTTC. Amino acids: CASSDQGMDGYTF.

The sample holds many counts of this clonotype. The genes are TRBV3-1 and TRBJ2-3; 9 nucleotides line up with TRBD1. This CDR3 is built from 18 residues. The germline CDR1 and CDR2 sequences are LGHDT and YNNKEL (reference sequence). V lost 8 bases, J lost 2 bases, and 17 bases stayed unmatched. The CDR3 loop reads CASEQTRIGDRATDTQYF. In DNA form, the CDR3 reads TGTGCCAGCGAACAAACCCGAATTGGGGACAGGGCCACAGATACGCAGTATTTT.

Worth noting for this clonotype: Given a much more abundant clone one base away, this may be a read error. The chain is built from TRBV6-4 and TRBJ1-5; possibly TRBD1 for D (5 bases). Trimming shortened V by 8 bases and J by 1 base, and 15 bases separated the two germline ends. The CDR3 has 15 amino acids. Germline V gene lookup returns CDR1 MRHNA and CDR2 SNTAGT. The chain's CDR3 is CASGAQGGSNQPQHF. CDR3 coding DNA: TGTGCCAGCGGTGCCCAGGGAGGCAGCAATCAGCCCCAGCATTTT.

This clonotype was counted ten times or more. The chain carries TRBV11-3 and TRBJ1-2; D not resolved. The CDR3 consists of 17 residues. Germline V gives CDR1 SGHNT, CDR2 YENEEA. The ends were cut back, 5 bases at V and 4 bases at J, with 23 bases in the middle. CDR3 nucleotide sequence: TGTGCCAGCAGCGCACACAACGATCTCGGAAAGACCTATGGCTACACCTTC. It specifies CASSAHNDLGKTYGYTF.

This clonotype showed up many times. This chain connects TRBV6-5 to TRBJ1-3, with D perhaps TRBD1 (5 bases). The CDR3 totals 15 residues. Germline-derived CDR1 and CDR2 are MNHEY and SVGAGI. Trimming left V 7 bases short and J 4 bases short, with 17 bases between. The CDR3 loop reads CASKSFRVGGNTIYF. The CDR3 region has the DNA TGTGCCAGCAAAAGTTTCAGGGTGGGAGGAAACACCATATATTTT.

This clonotype was recorded at least ten times. V and J are TRBV28 and TRBJ1-2; D remains ambiguous. Germline V gene sequence: CDR1 MDHEN, CDR2 SYDVKM. CDR3 length: 15 amino acids. V gave up 5 bases and J gave up 0 bases, with 13 bases separating them. CDR3 amino acids: CASSPAVLANYGYTF. In DNA, the CDR3 is TGTGCCAGCAGTCCGGCCGTCCTAGCTAACTATGGCTACACCTTC.